This T cell receptor (beta chain) was identified in a study of technical replicates of blood from a few donors. Sequencing was performed with immunoSEQ multiplex PCR; in TCRdb, only in-frame clones are kept and a portion is missing. The repertoire holds some 48,000 clones, about 90% seen once, with roughly 3.9% in the top ten. Germline values: CDR1 SGHRS, CDR2 YFSETQ. There are 17 residues in the CDR3. V lost 4 bases to trimming and J lost 0 bases; unmatched junction nucleotides: 6. Sequenced sample: PBMCs. J is TRBJ2-5 and V is TRBV5-1; 13 positions match TRBD2. The sequence was obtained from a human donor in good health. Some clones in this sample may be carry-over from other donors' samples. The chain's CDR3 is CASSMGLAGRNQETQYF. CDR3 DNA: TGCGCCAGCAGCATGGGACTAGCGGGGAGGAACCAAGAGACCCAGTACTTC.